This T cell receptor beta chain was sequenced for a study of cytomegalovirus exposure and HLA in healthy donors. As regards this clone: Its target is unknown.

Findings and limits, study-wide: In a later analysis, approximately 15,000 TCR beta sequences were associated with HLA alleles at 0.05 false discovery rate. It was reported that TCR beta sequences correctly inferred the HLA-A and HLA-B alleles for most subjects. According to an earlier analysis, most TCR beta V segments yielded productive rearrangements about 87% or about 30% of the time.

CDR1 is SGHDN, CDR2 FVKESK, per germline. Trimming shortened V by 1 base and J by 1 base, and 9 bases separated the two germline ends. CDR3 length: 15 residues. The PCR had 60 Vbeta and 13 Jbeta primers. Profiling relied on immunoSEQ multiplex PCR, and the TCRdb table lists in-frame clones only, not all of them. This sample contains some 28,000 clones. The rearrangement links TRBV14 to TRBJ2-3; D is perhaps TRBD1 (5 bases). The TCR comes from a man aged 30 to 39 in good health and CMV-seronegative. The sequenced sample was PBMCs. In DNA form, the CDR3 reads TGTGCCAGCAGCCAAGGGACATCAGGCACAGATACGCAGTATTTT. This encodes CASSQGTSGTDTQYF.